A single sample is the source of the 26 T cell receptor beta chains below, sequenced in a study of radiation and T cells in renal cell carcinoma. Time point of the sample: baseline pretreatment blood. Treatment noted: 15 Gy SBRT to primary tumor, nephrectomy 4 weeks later. TCRdb's copy holds only in-frame clones and misses some; the assay was immunoSEQ multiplex PCR. Of some 50,000 clones in the sample, roughly 84% are singletons; the top ten hold about 31%. The source material was blood, sampled from a patient whose treatment included radiotherapy and nephrectomy. Every receptor here comes from a woman in her 70s with renal cell carcinoma.

The genes are TRBV7-2 and TRBJ2-4, with 8 bases identical to TRBD1. The ends lost 6 bases at V and 5 bases at J; junction bases unmatched: 6. The CDR3 is made up of 14 amino acids. CDR1 SGHTA and CDR2 FQGNSA come from the germline V gene. CDR3 region: CASRPQGGENIQYF. CDR3 nucleotides: TGTGCCAGCAGACCACAGGGGGGAGAAAACATTCAGTACTTC. The entire variable domain, with the rest obtained from reference TRBV7-2 and TRBJ2-4, is as follows: GAGVSQSPSNKVTEKGKDVELRCDPISGHTALYWYRQSLGQGLEFLIYFQGNSAPDKSGLPSDRFSAERTGGSVSTLTIQRTQQEDSAVYLCASRPQGGENIQYFGAGTRLSVL.

The V call is TRBV6-5, the J call TRBJ2-2, with D unclear. This CDR3 has 15 amino acids. The germline V gene has CDR1 MNHEY and CDR2 SVGAGI. V gave up 0 bases and J gave up 0 bases, with 5 bases separating them. Here the CDR3 reads CASSYSRTNTGELFF. The CDR3 region has the DNA TGTGCCAGCAGTTACTCGCGGACGAACACCGGGGAGCTGTTTTTT.

This clone showed up just once. This chain uses TRBV18 with TRBJ2-2, with 9 bases matching TRBD2. The CDR3 has 16 residues. Germline V gene data show CDR1 as KGHSH and CDR2 as LQKENI. After removal of 0 bases from V and 1 base from J, the junction contained 0 bases not matched to a gene. The DNA for the CDR3 is TGTGCCAGCTCACCACCTAGCGGGGGGAACACCGGGGAGCTGTTTTTT. It yields the protein CASSPPSGGNTGELFF.

This clone has more than one count but fewer than ten. The chain has TRBV7-7 and TRBJ1-1; D not resolved. This CDR3 has 16 amino acids. Deletions cut 6 bases from V and 3 bases from J, with 20 bases between. Germline lookup yields CDR1 SSHAT and CDR2 FNYEAQ (reference sequence). This CDR3 is CASSQLSWESDTEAFF. The CDR3, as DNA: TGTGCCAGCAGTCAATTATCCTGGGAGTCGGACACTGAAGCTTTCTTT.

The chain recombines TRBV1 with TRBJ2-5; the table's D call, TRBD1, was not checked against the DNA. The DNA end is more similar to TRBJ2-7, so the J call may be wrong. TRBV1 is a pseudogene segment. There are 17 residues in the CDR3. The CDR3 spells CTSSRFFPGQGSYEQYF. The CDR3 DNA sequence: TGCACCAGCAGCCGTTTTTTTCCGGGACAGGGCTCCTACGAGCAGTACTTC.

This sequence joins TRBV6-6 and TRBJ1-1, with D perhaps matching TRBD1 (5 bases). Trimming stripped 9 bases from V and 3 bases from J, with 11 bases between. Germline CDR1 reads MNHNY; CDR2 reads SVGAGI (reference sequence). The CDR3 has 12 residues. CDR3 DNA: TGTGCCAGTCAGGGTTTGTACACTGAAGCTTTCTTT. This gives the protein CASQGLYTEAFF.

The V call is TRBV11-3, the J call TRBJ2-7, with 8 bases that match TRBD1. Germline V gives CDR1 SGHNT, CDR2 YENEEA. The CDR3 has 15 amino acids. J was trimmed by 3 bases and V by 3 bases; bases with no gene match: 7. The CDR3 here is CASSLRGTGGYEQYF. Here the CDR3 DNA reads TGTGCCAGCAGCTTGAGAGGAACAGGGGGCTACGAGCAGTACTTC.

This chain connects TRBV4-1 to TRBJ2-1, with 7 bases aligning to TRBD1. The CDR3 loop spans 13 amino acids. Per the germline V gene, CDR1 is MGHRA and CDR2 is YSYEKL. J lost 8 bases, V lost 5 bases, and 6 bases had no gene match. The chain's CDR3 is CASSKQGRDEQFF. The CDR3 DNA sequence: TGCGCCAGCAGCAAACAGGGGCGAGATGAGCAGTTCTTC.

This clone was counted once. The V call is TRBV27, the J call TRBJ2-7, with 7 bases that match TRBD2. Germline CDR1 MNHEY, CDR2 SMNVEV (reference sequence). After removal of 4 bases from V and 3 bases from J, the junction contained 9 bases not matched to a gene. The CDR3 sequence is 15 residues long. The CDR3 here is CASSSPGGGIYEQYF. The CDR3 DNA is TGTGCCAGCAGTTCACCGGGGGGTGGTATCTACGAGCAGTACTTC.

V and J are TRBV27 and TRBJ1-6, with TRBD1 matching over 9 bases. In germline, CDR1 is MNHEY, CDR2 SMNVEV (reference sequence). V was clipped by 6 bases and J by 7 bases; unmatched bases: 7. The CDR3 totals 15 residues. Written as DNA, the CDR3 is TGTGCCAGCAGAAAAGTCGACAGGGGGAATTCACCCCTCCACTTT. Translated: CASRKVDRGNSPLHF.

The chain uses TRBV5-1 and TRBJ1-2; D ambiguous. V lost 0 bases, J lost 0 bases, and 9 bases lay in between. From germline, CDR1 is SGHRS and CDR2 YFSETQ. The CDR3 sequence is 15 residues long. For the CDR3, the DNA is TGCGCCAGCAGCTTGGAGGCCACCGCTAACTATGGCTACACCTTC. It translates to CASSLEATANYGYTF.

This chain links TRBV7-2 with TRBJ2-2, with D unclear. Trimming took off 5 bases at V and 3 bases at J, with 4 bases between the two ends. The germline CDR1 and CDR2 sequences are SGHTA and FQGNSA. This CDR3 has 12 residues. DNA of the CDR3: TGTGCCAGCAGCCTGCACACCGGGGAGCTGTTTTTT. Protein product: CASSLHTGELFF.

V and J are TRBV6-5 and TRBJ1-5; D ambiguous. Deletions cut 2 bases from V and 6 bases from J, with 8 bases between. Per germline, CDR1 MNHEY and CDR2 SVGAGI. CDR3 length: 13 amino acids. CDR3 loop: CASSYVASQPQHF. Written as DNA, the CDR3 is TGTGCCAGCAGTTACGTCGCGAGTCAGCCCCAGCATTTT.

The J gene is TRBJ2-2, the V gene TRBV7-6; D might be TRBD2 (7 bases). From germline, CDR1 is SGHVS and CDR2 FNYEAQ. The CDR3 totals 16 residues. V was shortened by 5 bases and J by 4 bases, with 17 bases between the two germline ends. The CDR3 DNA follows: TGTGCCAGCAGCCGCCCGGGGGGCCAGGGCACCGGGGAGCTGTTTTTT. This encodes CASSRPGGQGTGELFF.

The chain employs TRBV7-2 and TRBJ2-1, with 8 positions matching TRBD1. Germline assignment: CDR1 SGHTA and CDR2 FQGNSA. The V gene end was trimmed by 5 bases and the J gene end by 9 bases; junction bases not matched to a gene: 12. The CDR3 runs 15 residues. CDR3 sequence reads: CASSVDRVQMGEQFF. CDR3 nucleotide sequence: TGTGCCAGCAGCGTGGACAGGGTACAGATGGGTGAGCAGTTCTTC. The whole variable domain, remainder taken from reference TRBV7-2 and TRBJ2-1, is GAGVSQSPSNKVTEKGKDVELRCDPISGHTALYWYRQSLGQGLEFLIYFQGNSAPDKSGLPSDRFSAERTGGSVSTLTIQRTQQEDSAVYLCASSVDRVQMGEQFFGPGTRLTVL.

This chain connects TRBV5-1 to TRBJ2-2, with no clear D. There are 14 residues in the CDR3. Between the trimmed V and J ends, which lost 4 bases and 5 bases, there was a span of 12 bases. Germline V CDR1 and CDR2: SGHRS, YFSETQ. CDR3 region: CASSARPGTGELFF. CDR3 coding DNA: TGCGCCAGCAGCGCCCGGCCTGGAACCGGGGAGCTGTTTTTT.

The J gene is TRBJ1-6, the V gene TRBV7-6; D is uncertain. Per the germline V gene, CDR1 is SGHVS and CDR2 is FNYEAQ. This CDR3 spans 16 amino acids. Trimming removed 1 base at V and 7 bases at J, with 14 bases between. The CDR3 here is CASSLGLGKRNSPLHF. CDR3 sequence (DNA): TGTGCCAGCAGCTTAGGCTTGGGAAAAAGGAATTCACCCCTCCACTTT.

The chain carries TRBV6-6 and TRBJ2-2, with a weak D call TRBD1 (6 bases). Looked up from germline, CDR1 is MNHNY and CDR2 is SVGAGI (reference sequence). Between the trimmed V and J ends, which lost 5 bases and 6 bases, there was a span of 10 bases. The CDR3 has 13 residues. CDR3 loop: CASSQQGAGELFF. The CDR3 DNA reads as TGTGCCAGCAGTCAACAGGGCGCCGGGGAGCTGTTTTTT.

This rearrangement joins TRBV18 to TRBJ2-7; 10 bases line up with TRBD2. From germline, CDR1 is KGHSH and CDR2 LQKENI. V dropped 3 bases and J dropped 0; count of bases not matched to a gene: 2. The CDR3 consists of 15 residues. CDR3 nucleotide sequence: TGTGCCAGCTCACCCGGACTAGCGGACTCCTACGAGCAGTACTTC. Its protein product is CASSPGLADSYEQYF.

This clone was seen more than once but under ten times. The CDR3: CASSGTGMTYEQYF. CDR3 coding DNA: TGTGCCAGCAGTGGGACAGGGATGACCTACGAGCAGTACTTC. The V call is TRBV25-1, the J call TRBJ2-7; 8 bases line up with TRBD1. The CDR3 is made up of 14 amino acids. Looked up from germline, CDR1 is MGHDK and CDR2 is SYGVNS. Unmatched junction bases numbered 4, after V lost 4 bases and J lost 2 bases.

The sample holds one count of this clone. The gene calls are TRBV10-3 and TRBJ1-2; 7 bases match TRBD1. J gave up 6 bases and V 7 bases, and 8 bases lay outside the gene matches. This CDR3 has 13 residues. Germline V gene lookup returns CDR1 ENHRY and CDR2 SYGVKD. This chain's CDR3 is CAINTAQGDGYTF. The CDR3 bases are TGTGCCATCAACACGGCCCAGGGGGATGGCTACACCTTC.

J is TRBJ2-1 and V is TRBV9; D is unclear. Germline CDR1 SGDLS, CDR2 YYNGEE. This CDR3 is built from 13 residues. V was pared by 3 bases and J by 2 bases, with 6 bases between. This CDR3 is CASSASAYNEQFF. CDR3 nucleotides: TGTGCCAGCAGCGCCAGCGCCTACAATGAGCAGTTCTTC. The full variable domain, in which reference TRBV9 and TRBJ2-1 provide the parts outside the CDR3, is DSGVTQTPKHLITATGQRVTLRCSPRSGDLSVYWYQQSLDQGLQFLIQYYNGEERAKGNILERFSAQQFPDLHSELNLSSLELGDSALYFCASSASAYNEQFFGPGTRLTVL.

The gene calls are TRBV2 and TRBJ2-1; D is possibly TRBD1 (7 bases). The V gene lost 6 bases and the J gene lost 5 bases, with 23 bases spanning the gap. CDR1 SNHLY and CDR2 FYNNEI come from the germline V gene. The CDR3 totals 17 residues. CDR3 region: CASSQGGYSGSNNEQFF. CDR3 sequence (DNA): TGTGCCAGCAGCCAAGGGGGCTATAGCGGATCAAACAATGAGCAGTTCTTC.

The rearrangement joins TRBV30 to TRBJ2-1; the match to TRBD2 covers 7 bases. The CDR3 is 16 amino acids. With V trimmed by 0 bases and J by 0 bases, 5 bases remained unmatched. From germline, CDR1 is GTSNPN and CDR2 SVGIG (reference sequence). The CDR3 loop is CAWSVLASTSYNEQFF. As DNA, the CDR3 is TGTGCCTGGAGTGTACTAGCGAGCACCTCCTACAATGAGCAGTTCTTC.

The rearrangement uses TRBV9 and TRBJ1-2, with 7 bases matching TRBD1. The length of the CDR3 is 18 residues. Losses at the gene ends were 0 bases for V and 2 bases for J; bases not matched to a gene: 13. The germline V gene has CDR1 SGDLS and CDR2 YYNGEE. The CDR3 DNA reads as TGTGCCAGCAGCGTAGGCTCTACCGGGACAGAAAAAAACTATGGCTACACCTTC. Its protein is CASSVGSTGTEKNYGYTF. Supplemented by reference TRBV9 and TRBJ1-2, the full variable domain reads DSGVTQTPKHLITATGQRVTLRCSPRSGDLSVYWYQQSLDQGLQFLIQYYNGEERAKGNILERFSAQQFPDLHSELNLSSLELGDSALYFCASSVGSTGTEKNYGYTFGSGTRLTVV.

The chain recombines TRBV7-9 with TRBJ2-7; the D is unclear. Trimming shortened V by 5 bases and J by 0 bases, and 11 bases separated the two germline ends. This CDR3 has 14 residues. Per the germline V gene, CDR1 is SEHNR and CDR2 is FQNEAQ (reference sequence). CDR3 nucleotides: TGTGCCAGCAGCCCCGGGCAGAACTCCTACGAGCAGTACTTC. As protein: CASSPGQNSYEQYF.